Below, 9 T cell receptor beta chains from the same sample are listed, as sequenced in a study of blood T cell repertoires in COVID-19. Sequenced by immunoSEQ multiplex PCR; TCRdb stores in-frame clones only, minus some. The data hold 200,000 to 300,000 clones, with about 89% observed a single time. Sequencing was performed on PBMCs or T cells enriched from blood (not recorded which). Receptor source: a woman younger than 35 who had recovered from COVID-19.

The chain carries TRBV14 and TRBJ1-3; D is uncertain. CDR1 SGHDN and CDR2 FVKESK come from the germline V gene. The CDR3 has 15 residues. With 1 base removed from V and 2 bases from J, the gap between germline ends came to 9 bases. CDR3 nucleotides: TGTGCCAGCAGCCAAGGGTACAGCCCTGGAAACACCATATATTTT. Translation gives CASSQGYSPGNTIYF.

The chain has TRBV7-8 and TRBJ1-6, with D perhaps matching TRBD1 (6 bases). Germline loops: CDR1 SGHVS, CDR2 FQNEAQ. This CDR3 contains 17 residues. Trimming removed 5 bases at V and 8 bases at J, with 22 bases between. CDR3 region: CASSPWREGGYDSPLHF. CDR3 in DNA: TGTGCCAGCAGCCCATGGCGGGAGGGGGGCTACGATTCACCCCTCCACTTT.

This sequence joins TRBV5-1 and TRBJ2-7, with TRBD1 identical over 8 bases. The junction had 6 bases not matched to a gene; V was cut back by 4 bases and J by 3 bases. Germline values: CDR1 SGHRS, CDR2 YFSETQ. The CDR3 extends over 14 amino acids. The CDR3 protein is CASSPDRVVYEQYF. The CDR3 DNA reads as TGCGCCAGCAGCCCGGACAGGGTGGTCTACGAGCAGTACTTC.

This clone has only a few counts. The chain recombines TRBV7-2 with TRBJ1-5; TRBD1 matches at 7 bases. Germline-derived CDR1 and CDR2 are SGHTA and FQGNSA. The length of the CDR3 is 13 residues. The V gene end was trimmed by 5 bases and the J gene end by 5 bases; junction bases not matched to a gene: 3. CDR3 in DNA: TGTGCCAGCAGCGGGACAGATTATCAGCCCCAGCATTTT. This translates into CASSGTDYQPQHF.

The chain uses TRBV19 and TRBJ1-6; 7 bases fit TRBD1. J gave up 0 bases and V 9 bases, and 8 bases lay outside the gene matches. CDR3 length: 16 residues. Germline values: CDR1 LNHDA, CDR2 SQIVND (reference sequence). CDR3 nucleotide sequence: TGTGCCAGCACGGACAGGACCCTCTCCTATAATTCACCCCTCCACTTT. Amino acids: CASTDRTLSYNSPLHF.

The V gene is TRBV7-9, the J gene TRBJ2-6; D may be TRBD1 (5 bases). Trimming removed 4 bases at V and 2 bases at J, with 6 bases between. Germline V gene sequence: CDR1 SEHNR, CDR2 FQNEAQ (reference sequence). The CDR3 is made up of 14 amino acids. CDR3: CASSSGTGANVLTF. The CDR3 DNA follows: TGTGCCAGCAGCTCAGGGACTGGGGCCAACGTCCTGACTTTC.

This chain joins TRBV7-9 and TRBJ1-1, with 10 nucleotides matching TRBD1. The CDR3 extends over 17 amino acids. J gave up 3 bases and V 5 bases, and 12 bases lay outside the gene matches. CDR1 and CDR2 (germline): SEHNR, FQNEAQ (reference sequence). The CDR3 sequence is CASSPSGTGAGDTEAFF. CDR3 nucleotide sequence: TGTGCCAGCAGCCCCTCCGGGACAGGGGCCGGGGACACTGAAGCTTTCTTT.

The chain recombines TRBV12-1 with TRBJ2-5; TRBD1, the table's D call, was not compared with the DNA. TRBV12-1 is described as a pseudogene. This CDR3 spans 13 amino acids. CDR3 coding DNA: TGTGCCAGCAGGCCCGGGACAAGAGAGACCCAGTACTTC. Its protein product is CASRPGTRETQYF.

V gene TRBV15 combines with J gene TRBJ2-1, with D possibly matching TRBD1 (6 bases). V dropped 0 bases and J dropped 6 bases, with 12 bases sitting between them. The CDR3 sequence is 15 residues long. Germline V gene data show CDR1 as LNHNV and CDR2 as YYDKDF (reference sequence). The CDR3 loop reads CATSRDPDSFNEQFF. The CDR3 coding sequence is TGTGCCACCAGCAGAGATCCGGACAGTTTCAATGAGCAGTTCTTC.